This TCR beta chain originates from a study of T cells in Graves' hyperthyroidism and ophthalmopathy. The sample holds many counts of this clonotype. Its matching antigen is unknown. Template material for amplifying TCR beta CDR3 regions consisted of RNA transcripts. First-round RT-PCR targeting the TCR CDR3 was performed with the HTBI primer set. TCRdb recomputed calls from the multiplex PCR reads with MiXCR, one row per CDR3 protein. The table includes 600,000 to 650,000 distinct CDR3 sequences, about 16% detected once. If no ophthalmopathy progression occurred within 18 months, Graves' hyperthyroidism was stable. Those with hyperthyroidism were 18 to 65 years old, newly diagnosed, and ill for under 2 months. Orbital computed tomography, thyroid ultrasound, serum thyroxine and TRAb, and clinical symptoms together informed the diagnoses. Study-wide results and limits: Among clonotypes expanded in thyroid above 0.001, most were also found in blood.

Sequencing was performed on blood. This clonotype originated in a woman under 40 with Graves' hyperthyroidism.

Here the CDR3 DNA reads TGCAGCGTTGGGGAGGGGGAGTGGTACAATGAGCAGTTCTTC. This gives the protein CSVGEGEWYNEQFF. This chain uses TRBV29-1 with TRBJ2-1; a possible D gene is TRBD2 (7 bases). CDR1 and CDR2 (germline): SQVTM, ANQGSEA. Trimming removed 4 bases from V and 4 bases from J, with 14 bases in between. The CDR3 is 14 amino acids.